One and the same sample provided the 21 T cell receptor beta chains below, sequenced in a study of identical twins. TCRdb recomputed calls from the 5' RACE reads with MiXCR, one row per CDR3 protein. The sample lists more than 650,000 distinct CDR3 sequences, 6.1% occurring once. What was sequenced was naive T cells sorted from blood. The receptors derive from a man between 18 and 29 years old in good health.

This clonotype showed up many times. The chain recombines TRBV18 with TRBJ2-7; unclear D gene. V lost 3 bases, J lost 2 bases, and 5 bases lay in between. The CDR3 is 12 residues long. CDR1 and CDR2 (germline): KGHSH, LQKENI. CDR3 amino acids: CASSPDTYEQYV. For the CDR3, the DNA is TGTGCCAGCTCACCCGATACCTACGAGCAGTACGTC.

The chain uses TRBV4-3 and TRBJ2-2, with 8 nucleotides matching TRBD2. CDR1 and CDR2 (germline): LGHNA, YSLEER. V shed 5 bases and J 4 bases; nucleotides not matched to a gene: 6. The CDR3 spans 15 residues. CDR3 region: CASSSGRAPTGELFF. The CDR3 nucleotides are TGCGCCAGCAGCTCCGGGAGGGCCCCCACCGGGGAGCTGTTTTTT.

The chain combines TRBV5-1 with TRBJ2-2; no reliable D call. V lost 0 bases and J 5 bases, leaving 11 bases between the germline ends. Germline-derived CDR1 and CDR2 are SGHRS and YFSETQ. This CDR3 has 15 amino acids. The CDR3 sequence: CASSLDGRITGELFF. For the CDR3, the DNA is TGCGCCAGCAGCTTGGATGGGCGGATTACCGGGGAGCTGTTTTTT.

This clonotype was recorded many times. The J gene is TRBJ2-2, the V gene TRBV12-3 or TRBV12-4; D is possibly TRBD2 (5 bases). V gave up 6 bases and J gave up 0 bases, with 11 bases separating them. The CDR3 runs to 15 residues. For the CDR3, the DNA is TGTGCCAGCAGGCCGGACTGGACGAACACCGGGGAGCTGTTTTTT. Translated: CASRPDWTNTGELFF.

This clonotype was picked up a small number of times. The J gene is TRBJ2-2, the V gene TRBV10-3, with TRBD2 identical over 10 bases. The ends lost 10 bases at V and 4 bases at J; junction bases unmatched: 6. Germline V gives CDR1 ENHRY, CDR2 SYGVKD. The CDR3 is 14 residues long. CDR3 protein: CAKWKREGTGELFF. The CDR3 DNA follows: TGTGCCAAGTGGAAGCGGGAGGGCACCGGGGAGCTGTTTTTT.

This clonotype was seen only once. The V gene is TRBV6-4, the J gene TRBJ2-7, with D tentatively TRBD1 (5 bases). Germline V lookup: CDR1 MRHNA, CDR2 SNTAGT. Trimming shortened V by 1 base and J by 1 base, and 5 bases separated the two germline ends. The CDR3 is 13 amino acids. The CDR3 nucleotides read TGTGCCAGCAGTGACTACAGGTCCTACGAGCAGTACTTC. It specifies CASSDYRSYEQYF.

This clonotype was picked up a small number of times. Given a much more abundant clone one base away, this may be a read error. The chain is built from TRBV6-2 or TRBV6-3 and TRBJ1-1; no firm D call. The CDR3 has 13 residues. The germline V and J ends were trimmed by 2 bases and 0 bases, with 4 bases remaining between them. The germline V gene has CDR1 MNHEY and CDR2 SVGEGT. Written as DNA, the CDR3 is TGTGCCAGCAGTTACAAGGTGAACACTGAAGCTTTCTTT. Translation gives CASSYKVNTEAFF.

A few counts support this clonotype. The rearrangement links TRBV19 to TRBJ2-7; 13 nucleotides agree with TRBD2. Germline V gene lookup returns CDR1 LNHDA and CDR2 SQIVND (reference sequence). V trimming: 4 bases; J trimming: 0 bases; junction bases outside the gene matches: 12. The CDR3 contains 19 residues. The CDR3 here is CASSRKGLAGAASSYEQYF. Written as DNA, the CDR3 is TGTGCCAGTAGTAGGAAAGGACTAGCGGGAGCTGCCTCCTCCTACGAGCAGTACTTC.

The sample holds many counts of this clonotype. V is TRBV20-1 and J is TRBJ2-2; 8 bases fit TRBD2. V dropped 7 bases and J dropped 5; count of bases not matched to a gene: 6. The CDR3 loop spans 13 amino acids. Looked up from germline, CDR1 is DFQATT and CDR2 is SNEGSKA (reference sequence). CDR3 amino acids: CSVERGGTGELFF. The CDR3 region has the DNA TGCAGTGTGGAACGGGGGGGGACCGGGGAGCTGTTTTTT.

Many counts were recorded for this clonotype. This may be a read error: a much more frequent sequence differs by one nucleotide. J is TRBJ2-1 and V is TRBV19; D is perhaps TRBD2 (5 bases). This CDR3 has 13 residues. Germline values: CDR1 LNHDA, CDR2 SQIVND (reference sequence). The CDR3, as DNA: TGTGCCAGCAGTATAGGACTCTACAATGAGCAGTTCTTC. Protein sequence: CASSIGLYNEQFF.

This clonotype occurred many times. The chain employs TRBV12-3 or TRBV12-4 and TRBJ2-1; TRBD1 agrees at 11 bases. The junction had 6 bases not matched to a gene; V was cut back by 5 bases and J by 3 bases. CDR3 length: 16 residues. CDR3 nucleotides: TGTGCCAGCAGTCCTTGGACAGGGGGCCTCTACAATGAGCAGTTCTTC. Protein sequence: CASSPWTGGLYNEQFF.

In this sample, this clonotype turned up a few times. This sequence joins TRBV6-5 and TRBJ2-4; D call uncertain. The CDR3 has 15 residues. Germline V gives CDR1 MNHEY, CDR2 SVGAGI. V was clipped by 0 bases and J by 6 bases, with 12 bases between them. CDR3 amino acids: CASSYSSTGGNIQYF. The CDR3 nucleotides are TGTGCCAGCAGTTACTCCTCAACCGGTGGAAACATTCAGTACTTC.

This clonotype was seen at least ten times. This chain uses TRBV6-2 or TRBV6-3 with TRBJ1-5; no clear D. Germline V gene sequence: CDR1 MNHEY, CDR2 SVGEGT. The CDR3 has 13 amino acids. Trimming took off 2 bases at V and 11 bases at J, with 13 bases between the two ends. The DNA of the CDR3 is TGTGCCAGCAGTTACCCCGGGAGTTGGGCCCAGCATTTT. Amino acid sequence: CASSYPGSWAQHF.

This clonotype occurred many times. V is TRBV20-1 and J is TRBJ2-1; 7 bases map to TRBD2. Germline lookup yields CDR1 DFQATT and CDR2 SNEGSKA (reference sequence). Germline trimming cut 6 bases from V and 5 bases from J; bases unmatched to any gene: 10. This CDR3 has 14 amino acids. DNA of the CDR3: TGCAGTGCCAGGTCGGGCGGGAGCGACAATGAGCAGTTCTTC. Its translation is CSARSGGSDNEQFF.

This clonotype was picked up a small number of times. V usage is TRBV5-6 and J usage is TRBJ2-2; maybe TRBD1 (8 bases). The CDR3 runs to 15 residues. The V and J ends lost 3 bases and 7 bases respectively, with 16 bases between them. Per germline, CDR1 SGHDT and CDR2 YYEEEE. CDR3 sequence: CASSWGGQVNGELFF. As DNA, the CDR3 is TGTGCCAGCAGCTGGGGGGGACAGGTGAACGGGGAGCTGTTTTTT.

The chain joins TRBV5-6 to TRBJ1-5; TRBD1 might be the D (6 bases). The V gene's germline CDR1 is SGHDT and CDR2 YYEEEE. The CDR3 is 15 amino acids. V was trimmed by 4 bases and J by 3 bases, leaving 14 bases between them. CDR3 coding DNA: TGTGCCAGCAGCGTGACCGGGGGGCTCAATCAGCCCCAGCATTTT. It specifies CASSVTGGLNQPQHF.

The genes are TRBV29-1 and TRBJ1-1; D is perhaps TRBD1 (5 bases). The V end was cut by 4 bases, the J end by 4 bases, with 19 bases between. Per the germline V gene, CDR1 is SQVTM and CDR2 is ANQGSEA. The CDR3 is made up of 15 amino acids. This CDR3 reads CSVVYRSLMGTEAFF. CDR3 DNA: TGCAGCGTTGTTTACAGGTCTTTGATGGGCACTGAAGCTTTCTTT.

This chain connects TRBV30 to TRBJ1-1; D is ambiguous. Germline V CDR1 and CDR2: GTSNPN, SVGIG (reference sequence). There are 11 residues in the CDR3. Trimming took 5 bases from V and 1 from J, leaving 5 bases between them. CDR3 coding DNA: TGTGCCTGGGGGGAGAACACTGAAGCTTTCTTT. Translation: CAWGENTEAFF.

This clonotype was counted at least ten times. The V call is TRBV5-1, the J call TRBJ2-1; D unclear. Trimming shortened V by 3 bases and J by 8 bases, and 9 bases separated the two germline ends. Germline-derived CDR1 and CDR2 are SGHRS and YFSETQ. The CDR3 is made up of 12 amino acids. In DNA, the CDR3 is TGCGCCAGCAGCTACTCGATAGATGAGCAGTTCTTC. Its protein product is CASSYSIDEQFF.

This clonotype was detected ten times or more. This chain connects TRBV29-1 to TRBJ1-1; D is perhaps TRBD1 (5 bases). This CDR3 is built from 12 residues. The V gene lost 6 bases and the J gene lost 7 bases, with 15 bases spanning the gap. CDR1 is SQVTM, CDR2 ANQGSEA, per germline. CDR3 DNA sequence: TGCAGCGTGGGGGGTGGGGGGATTGAAGCTTTCTTT. Translation: CSVGGGGIEAFF.

CDR3: CASSIRAGVQPQHF. CDR3 nucleotide sequence: TGTGCCAGTAGTATCAGAGCAGGGGTTCAGCCCCAGCATTTT. The chain recombines TRBV19 with TRBJ1-5; D may be TRBD1 (6 bases). The CDR3 is 14 residues long. Germline-derived CDR1 and CDR2 are LNHDA and SQIVND (reference sequence). V was trimmed by 3 bases and J by 6 bases, leaving 12 bases between them.